A selection of T cell receptor beta chains follows, all from one sample in a study of beta chain features in type 1 diabetes. Assay: immunoSEQ multiplex PCR; the TCRdb copy retains only in-frame clones and omits some. The sample holds approximately 400,000 clones, over 13% seen once. Sequences were obtained from naive CD4+ T cells from blood. The origin of the receptors is a woman younger than 35 in good health. Both conserved end residues are part of each CDR3. D genes are given only for firm matches. Size tells how often a clone was seen (once, few, many) or the class of an expanded clone, and some rows leave it out.

size	V	D	length	J	CDR3	DNA
few	TRBV29-1	NA	12	TRBJ1-5	CSVGGSNQPQHF	TGCAGCGTTGGCGGTAGCAATCAGCCCCAGCATTTT
few	TRBV28	TRBD1	14	TRBJ1-3	CASSSDRGGDTIYF	TGTGCCAGCAGTTCTGACAGGGGCGGGGACACCATATATTTT
few	TRBV6-6	TRBD1	15	TRBJ1-5	CASTLRTGGDQPQHF	TGTGCCAGCACCCTCCGGACAGGGGGGGATCAGCCCCAGCATTTT
few	TRBV7-3	NA	14	TRBJ2-1	CASSRSGNIVEQFF	TGTGCCAGCAGTAGGAGCGGTAATATTGTTGAGCAGTTCTTC
NA	TRBV9	NA	13	TRBJ1-2	CASSVGGAGGYTF	TGTGCCAGCAGCGTAGGGGGCGCCGGGGGCTACACCTTC
NA	TRBV30	NA	15	TRBJ2-3	CAWSVGSLGRDTQYF	TGTGCCTGGAGTGTTGGCTCACTAGGTAGAGATACGCAGTATTTT
NA	TRBV30	NA	12	TRBJ2-7	CAWSGASYEQYF	TGTGCCTGGAGTGGGGCGTCCTACGAGCAGTACTTC
few	TRBV7-2	NA	16	TRBJ2-7	CASSRAWGRGTYEQYF	TGTGCCAGCAGCCGGGCGTGGGGCAGGGGCACCTACGAGCAGTACTTC
few	TRBV28	TRBD1	13	TRBJ2-5	CASSRDSQETQYF	TGTGCCAGCAGCCGGGACAGCCAAGAGACCCAGTACTTC
NA	TRBV7-9	TRBD2	15	TRBJ2-3	CASGLAGSSTDTQYF	TGTGCCAGCGGGCTAGCGGGAAGTAGCACAGATACGCAGTATTTT
NA	TRBV4-1	TRBD1	17	TRBJ2-1	CASSLDPGQGKDREQFF	TGCGCCAGCAGCCTCGATCCGGGACAGGGAAAGGATCGTGAGCAGTTCTTC
NA	TRBV27	NA	14	TRBJ1-1	CASSFGTVNTEAFF	TGTGCCAGCAGTTTTGGGACTGTGAACACTGAAGCTTTCTTT
NA	TRBV11-2	NA	12	TRBJ2-3	CASSIAQNTQYF	TGTGCCAGCAGCATTGCCCAGAATACGCAGTATTTT
NA	TRBV7-9	NA	13	TRBJ1-1	CASSSPSGSEAFF	TGTGCCAGCAGCTCCCCCTCAGGCTCTGAAGCTTTCTTT
few	TRBV9	NA	11	TRBJ1-2	CASSQNYGYTF	TGTGCCAGCAGCCAAAACTATGGCTACACCTTC
few	TRBV7-2	NA	13	TRBJ2-5	CASSLNLAETQYF	TGTGCCAGCAGCTTAAACCTGGCAGAGACCCAGTACTTC
NA	TRBV10-3	NA	13	TRBJ2-1	CAIGDLGGDEQFF	TGTGCCATCGGGGACTTGGGCGGCGATGAGCAGTTCTTC
NA	TRBV29-1	TRBD2	17	TRBJ2-6	CSVWETSVGGGANVLTF	TGCAGCGTTTGGGAGACTAGCGTGGGGGGTGGGGCCAACGTCCTGACTTTC
NA	TRBV30	NA	13	TRBJ1-5	CAWDRGGGQPQHF	TGTGCCTGGGATCGGGGGGGCGGTCAGCCCCAGCATTTT
few	TRBV5-1	TRBD2	18	TRBJ2-7	CASSLSSGRGPGGYEQYF	TGCGCCAGCAGCTTGTCCAGCGGGAGGGGCCCAGGAGGCTACGAGCAGTACTTC
NA	TRBV6-5	NA	15	TRBJ1-5	CASRRDGGLNQPQHF	TGTGCCAGCAGACGCGACGGAGGGCTAAATCAGCCCCAGCATTTT
NA	TRBV28	NA	14	TRBJ2-3	CASNLDGSTDTQYF	TGTGCCAGCAACCTTGACGGGAGCACAGATACGCAGTATTTT
few	TRBV4-1	TRBD1	15	TRBJ2-5	CASSPKGQGGETQYF	TGCGCCAGCAGCCCGAAGGGACAGGGCGGAGAGACCCAGTACTTC
few	TRBV11-2	NA	16	TRBJ2-2	CASSPRRRVDTGELFF	TGTGCCAGCAGCCCTCGTAGGAGGGTCGACACCGGGGAGCTGTTTTTT
NA	TRBV7-3	TRBD2	15	TRBJ2-3	CASSLWGGGTDTQYF	TGTGCCAGCAGCTTATGGGGAGGGGGCACAGATACGCAGTATTTT
few	TRBV29-1	TRBD1	12	TRBJ1-5	CSVGTGDQPQHF	TGCAGCGTTGGGACAGGGGACCAGCCCCAGCATTTT
NA	TRBV6-5	NA	15	TRBJ2-3	CASRTTGLATDTQYF	TGTGCCAGCAGAACGACGGGGCTAGCGACAGATACGCAGTATTTT
few	TRBV15	TRBD2	18	TRBJ2-1	CATSRVRFSLAGAHEQFF	TGTGCCACCAGCAGAGTCCGGTTCTCCCTAGCGGGAGCTCATGAGCAGTTCTTC
few	TRBV25-1	NA	14	TRBJ1-1	CASRQGFMNTEAFF	TGTGCCAGCAGACAGGGATTCATGAACACTGAAGCTTTCTTT
NA	TRBV15	TRBD1	15	TRBJ2-7	CATSRIPGQGHEQYF	TGTGCCACCAGCAGGATCCCGGGACAGGGCCACGAGCAGTACTTC
few	TRBV7-3	TRBD2	16	TRBJ2-1	CASSLSRTSGRSEQFF	TGTGCCAGCAGCCTGAGCCGGACTAGCGGGAGAAGTGAGCAGTTCTTC
few	TRBV29-1	NA	12	TRBJ1-2	CSVGGSEWGYTF	TGCAGCGTGGGGGGATCCGAATGGGGCTACACCTTC
few	TRBV7-7	TRBD1	15	TRBJ2-7	CASSSGPGQQYEQYF	TGTGCTAGCAGCTCCGGGCCGGGACAGCAATACGAGCAGTACTTC
few	TRBV5-1	TRBD2	16	TRBJ2-1	CASSPPGTSGHNEQFF	TGCGCCAGCAGCCCACCCGGGACTAGCGGACACAATGAGCAGTTCTTC
few	TRBV21-1	NA	14	TRBJ2-7	CASSKGDNFYEQYF	TGTGCCAGCAGCAAAGGAGACAATTTCTACGAGCAGTACTTC
NA	TRBV30	TRBD2	14	TRBJ2-1	CAWSANSGTLEQFF	TGTGCCTGGAGTGCCAATAGCGGGACACTTGAGCAGTTCTTC
NA	TRBV15	TRBD1	15	TRBJ1-1	CATSPRGDRATEAFF	TGTGCCACCAGCCCGCGAGGGGACAGGGCCACTGAAGCTTTCTTT
NA	TRBV29-1	NA	13	TRBJ2-7	CSVEAGVRYEQYF	TGCAGCGTTGAGGCCGGGGTTCGCTACGAGCAGTACTTC
once	TRBV28	TRBD1	15	TRBJ2-7	CASRTTGTKTYEQYF	TGTGCCAGCAGGACGACAGGGACCAAAACCTACGAGCAGTACTTC
few	TRBV2	TRBD2	14	TRBJ2-7	CASYSGPFSYEQYF	TGTGCCAGCTATAGCGGGCCGTTCTCCTACGAGCAGTACTTC
few	TRBV7-2	NA	14	TRBJ1-5	CASSSTGLDQPQHF	TGTGCCAGCAGCTCGACAGGATTGGATCAGCCCCAGCATTTT
NA	TRBV6-5	NA	16	TRBJ1-2	CASSYSNQGTNYGYTF	TGTGCCAGCAGTTACTCGAACCAGGGTACTAACTATGGCTACACCTTC
NA	TRBV15	TRBD2	19	TRBJ2-3	CATSRDHFRLAEDTDTQYF	TGTGCCACCAGCAGAGATCATTTTCGACTAGCGGAAGACACAGATACGCAGTATTTT
NA	TRBV4-2	NA	15	TRBJ2-2	CASSQDPGHTGELFF	TGTGCCAGCAGCCAAGATCCGGGTCACACCGGGGAGCTGTTTTTT
few	TRBV5-1	TRBD2	14	TRBJ2-7	CASSRLAGAPEQYF	TGCGCCAGCTCCAGACTAGCGGGAGCACCCGAGCAGTACTTC
NA	TRBV18	NA	12	TRBJ2-7	CASSPTPYEQYF	TGTGCCAGCTCACCGACACCCTACGAGCAGTACTTC
NA	TRBV7-9	NA	14	TRBJ2-7	CASSLVGSSGEQYF	TGTGCCAGCAGCCTAGTCGGATCTTCGGGGGAGCAGTACTTC
NA	TRBV7-3	NA	12	TRBJ2-3	CASSFLGDTQYF	TGTGCCAGCAGCTTCCTAGGCGATACGCAGTATTTT
NA	TRBV6-1	TRBD1	11	TRBJ2-1	CASSQGAEQFF	TGTGCCAGCAGTCAGGGGGCTGAGCAGTTCTTC
few	TRBV19	TRBD1	17	TRBJ2-6	CASRPGQGETGANVLTF	TGTGCCAGTAGACCGGGACAGGGGGAAACTGGGGCCAACGTCCTGACTTTC
few	TRBV6-5	TRBD1	16	TRBJ1-4	CASSWDRGRGNEKLFF	TGTGCCAGCAGTTGGGACAGGGGGAGGGGGAATGAAAAACTGTTTTTT